The rows below give T cell receptor beta chains drawn from one sample of a study of shared clonotypes between healthy human individuals. This table comes from immunoSEQ multiplex PCR, and its TCRdb copy is limited to in-frame clones, with some not included. Among around 500,000 clones listed, almost 80% were seen once. Sequences were obtained from PBMCs. The receptor set was obtained from a woman in her thirties or forties in good health. Some clones in this sample may be carry-over from other donors' samples. CDR3s leave out the opening cysteine and the closing phenylalanine or tryptophan. D genes are given only for firm matches. The listing skips clone size in some rows; elsewhere it reads once, few, many or a size class.

>-|-|TRBV29-1|TRBJ2-5
SVGIARETQY
>-|-|TRBV6-5|TRBJ1-2
ASSYSRLRTLYGYT
>TRBD1|-|TRBV28|TRBJ2-7
ASSSRDRGFYEQY
>-|-|TRBV11-2|TRBJ2-1
ASSHGLTGSYNEQF
>TRBD1|-|TRBV29-1|TRBJ2-1
STRTGEGYEQF
>TRBD2|-|TRBV5-5|TRBJ2-7
ASSLATREGQQY
>-|-|TRBV28|TRBJ1-1
ASSLPAVTEAF
>TRBD2|-|TRBV7-3|TRBJ2-3
ASSRSGRSTDTQY
>-|-|TRBV5-6|TRBJ1-2
ASSLYSGPRSDGYT
>TRBD1|-|TRBV5-1|TRBJ2-1
ASSLGTGNEQF
>-|-|TRBV30|TRBJ2-3
AWGAGRDTQY
>-|-|TRBV6-1|TRBJ2-1
ASSDLARLNEQF
>TRBD2|-|TRBV6-4|TRBJ2-2
ASSDTGTSGDTGELF
>TRBD2|-|TRBV11-1|TRBJ2-1
ASSSRTSGRAFVYEQF
>TRBD2|few|TRBV7-3|TRBJ2-2
ASSLPGRAGELF
>-|-|TRBV7-8|TRBJ1-1
ASSPRRLNTEAF
>-|few|TRBV29-1|TRBJ1-5
SVDLGRVRQPQH
>TRBD2|-|TRBV27|TRBJ2-5
ASSLGLAGGPWETQY
>-|few|TRBV9|TRBJ2-3
ASSAFLTDTQY
>TRBD1|-|TRBV5-6|TRBJ1-1
ASSLGETGGIWAF
>-|-|TRBV19|TRBJ1-1
ASTVRDDTEAF
>-|-|TRBV30|TRBJ1-6
AWLQGIDNSPLH
>TRBD2|-|TRBV5-1|TRBJ2-7
ASSEGLAGIYEQY
>-|-|TRBV7-9|TRBJ1-2
ASSSGTNGYT